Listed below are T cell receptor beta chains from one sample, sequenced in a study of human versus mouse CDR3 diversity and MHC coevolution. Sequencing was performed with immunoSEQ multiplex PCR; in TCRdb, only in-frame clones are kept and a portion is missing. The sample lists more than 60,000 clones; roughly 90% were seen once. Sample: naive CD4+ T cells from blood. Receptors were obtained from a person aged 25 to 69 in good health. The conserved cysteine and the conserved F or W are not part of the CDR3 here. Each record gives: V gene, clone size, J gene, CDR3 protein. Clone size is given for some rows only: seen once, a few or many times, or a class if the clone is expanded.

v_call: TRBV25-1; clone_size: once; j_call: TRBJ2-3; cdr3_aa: AARGSTDTQY
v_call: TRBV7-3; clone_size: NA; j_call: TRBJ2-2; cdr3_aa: ASSLLGLPGGTGELF
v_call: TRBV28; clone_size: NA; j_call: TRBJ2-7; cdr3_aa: ASSVADRFLPLSSYEQY
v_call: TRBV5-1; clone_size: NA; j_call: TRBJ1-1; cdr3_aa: ASSLEGGTEAF
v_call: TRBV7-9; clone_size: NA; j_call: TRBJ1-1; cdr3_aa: ASSYDRTNTEAF
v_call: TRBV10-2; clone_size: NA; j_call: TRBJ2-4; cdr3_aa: ASSESISGSAKNIQY
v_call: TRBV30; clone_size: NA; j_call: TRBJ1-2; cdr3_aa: ACPNRGAGGYT
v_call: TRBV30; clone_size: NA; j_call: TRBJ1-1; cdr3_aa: ASFKGTGVRGDTEAF
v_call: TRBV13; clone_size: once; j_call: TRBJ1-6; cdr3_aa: ASSGPGQKNSPLH
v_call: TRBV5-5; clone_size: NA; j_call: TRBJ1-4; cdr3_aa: ASSLMQGRSRTTNEKLF
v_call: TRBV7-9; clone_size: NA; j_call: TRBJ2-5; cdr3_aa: ASSLGTGGPETQY
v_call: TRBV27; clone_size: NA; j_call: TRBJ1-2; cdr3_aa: ASSEDRIYGYT
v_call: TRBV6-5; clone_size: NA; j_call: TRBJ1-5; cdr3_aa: ASSFARVNQPQH
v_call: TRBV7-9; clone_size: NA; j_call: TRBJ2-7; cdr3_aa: ASSSSGGGLPYEQY
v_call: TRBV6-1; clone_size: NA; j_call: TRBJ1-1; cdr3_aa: ASRQNTEAF
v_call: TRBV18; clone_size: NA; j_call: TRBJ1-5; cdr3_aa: ASSPPGGGGNQPQH
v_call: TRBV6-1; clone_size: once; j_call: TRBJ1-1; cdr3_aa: ASSEFMNTEAF
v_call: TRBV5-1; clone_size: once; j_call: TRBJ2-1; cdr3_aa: ASSLAQYNEQF
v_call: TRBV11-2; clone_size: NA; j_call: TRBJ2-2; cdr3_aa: ASSLGAVGELF
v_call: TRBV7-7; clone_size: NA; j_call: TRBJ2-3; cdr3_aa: ASSLREGGPSNTQY
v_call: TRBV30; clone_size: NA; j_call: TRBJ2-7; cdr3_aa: AWSATGITYEQY
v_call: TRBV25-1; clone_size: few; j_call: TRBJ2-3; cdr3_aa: ASSEYSAGGTTDTQY
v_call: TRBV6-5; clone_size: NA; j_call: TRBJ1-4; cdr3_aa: ASSAGSTNEKLF
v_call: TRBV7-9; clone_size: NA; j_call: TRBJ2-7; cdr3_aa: ASSLGLNRGDEQY
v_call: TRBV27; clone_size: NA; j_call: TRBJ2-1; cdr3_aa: ASSGLSAEHNEQF
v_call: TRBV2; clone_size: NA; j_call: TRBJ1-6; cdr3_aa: ASSEDSQPPLH
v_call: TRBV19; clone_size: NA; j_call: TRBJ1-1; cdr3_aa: ASSIGQNTEAF
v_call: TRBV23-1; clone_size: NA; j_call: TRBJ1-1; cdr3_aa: ASSPGKNTEAF
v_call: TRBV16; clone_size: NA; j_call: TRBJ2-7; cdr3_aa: ASSQSYRADYEQY
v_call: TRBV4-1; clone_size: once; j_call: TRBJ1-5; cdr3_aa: ASSQEGTGSQPQH
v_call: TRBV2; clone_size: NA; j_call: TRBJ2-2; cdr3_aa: ASNSGGADGELF
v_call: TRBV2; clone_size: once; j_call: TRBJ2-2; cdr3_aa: ASSVAGRGTGELF
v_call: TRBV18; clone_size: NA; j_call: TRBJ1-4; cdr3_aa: ASSPTLNEKLF
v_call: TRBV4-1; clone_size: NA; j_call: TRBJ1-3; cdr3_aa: ASSLLDSTGNTIY
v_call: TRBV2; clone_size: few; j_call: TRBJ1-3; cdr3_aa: ASLESSGNTIY